The TCR beta chain described here comes from a study of T cells in Graves' hyperthyroidism and ophthalmopathy (dated by TCRdb to about 2019). Notes on the research overall: Peripheral blood was sampled at the time of initial diagnosis, prior to any treatment. The paper reports TCR Vbeta CDR3 sequencing of roughly 140 peripheral blood samples: 40 to 45 ophthalmopathy, about 75 hyperthyroidism and about 17 progressor patients. Whether ophthalmopathy could be predicted prospectively was tested in an independent validation cohort made up of 18 to 20 hyperthyroidism patients plus 17 patients who later progressed to ophthalmopathy. TCR V-J signatures able to tell the groups apart were searched for in a discovery cohort of around 95 patients, of whom over 40 had Graves' ophthalmopathy and roughly 58 had stable Graves' hyperthyroidism. After sampling, hyperthyroidism patients received methimazole starting at 30 mg daily, and ophthalmopathy patients received high-dose intravenous methylprednisolone. Thyroid tissue and blood T-cell repertoires from over 5 Graves' hyperthyroidism patients were also compared in the study. For training and testing, the approximately 92 patients in the discovery cohort were randomly divided in a 7:3 ratio.

Reading from cysteine to phenylalanine, the CDR3 counts 16 amino acids. Only the CDR3 portion is preserved as DNA: 48 bases, with reading frame beginning at the first base. Sequences SGHNT (CDR1) and YENEEA (CDR2) are obtained from the germline V gene. V is cut back by 5 bases and J by 4 bases, with 11 bases in the junction unmatched. General study outcomes and caveats: No statistical method was used to set the sample size in advance, and investigators knew the group allocation. In validation, the model predicted progression to ophthalmopathy a median of 6.5 months before onset, with roughly 68% sensitivity and 72.22% specificity. A 13 V-J signature model separated ophthalmopathy from stable hyperthyroidism, with just over 85% sensitivity and 81.08% specificity in cross-validation and 80%/75% in testing. Most expanded thyroid clonotypes (frequency above 0.001) were also detected in blood, a finding suggesting that blood repertoires may reflect thyroid immune responses.

Points on this clonotype: What this receptor recognizes is not known. Base qualities are missing; no much larger clone stands one base away.

Stable Graves' hyperthyroidism was defined as the absence of progression to ophthalmopathy over 18 months of follow-up. Hyperthyroidism patients were newly diagnosed, with disease duration under 2 months, and aged 18 to 65 years. Any patient with an uncontrolled infection, another autoimmune disease, pregnancy or lactation was excluded. Diagnoses relied on clinical symptoms, serum thyroxine and TRAb, thyroid ultrasound and orbital computed tomography. PBMCs were separated from roughly 9.6 ml of fresh peripheral blood using Ficoll-Paque density gradient centrifugation. Total RNA was extracted with Trizol reagent, and quality was checked on an Agilent 2100 Bioanalyzer. Amplification of TCR beta CDR3 regions was carried out from RNA transcripts. The TCR CDR3 was subjected to a first round of RT-PCR using the HTBI primer set and the Qiagen OneStep RT-PCR kit. Libraries were constructed in a second round of multiplex PCR, after which size selection and purification were carried out. Sequencing of the libraries was done on an Illumina HiSeq2000 using paired-end 100 bp reads. As for how the authors treated the data: SOAPnuke was used to process the raw data, throwing out any read that contained adapters or uncalled bases, had a mean Phred below 15, or lacked an exact constant-primer or identifier match. High-quality paired reads were merged using COPE v1.2.5, and each unique nucleotide sequence was defined as a clonotype. MiTCR v1.1 was used to align the clonotypes against IMGT TRBV, TRBD and TRBJ reference segments. Analysis was restricted to V-J combinations with a frequency above 0.0001, which covered 99.2% of repertoires. The TCS score was defined as the ratio of F50 (clonal expansion) to E x V (chaos), calculated using BLOSUM62-based TCRdist between CDR3 peptides within each V-J. Welch's t-statistics and random forest reduced around 520 V-J features to 10 to 15, which were used in a naive Bayes classifier (R e1071). TCRdb trimmed the raw reads at Q25, called clones with MiXCR and kept productive beta chains. Entries that share a CDR3 protein sequence are merged under the most common genes and DNA. TCRdb's processing, not the study's, gives the V and J calls here. Counted in this sample were 300,000 to 400,000 distinct CDR3 sequences; less than 15% of them appeared once. 9.2% of the sample belongs to the ten largest clones.

This receptor was obtained from a woman between 18 and 30 years old with Graves' hyperthyroidism. Sequencing was done on a sample of blood. The chain employs TRBV11-3 and TRBJ2-1; 7 central bases correspond to TRBD2. CDR3 protein: CASSPRGEVVYNEQFF. The DNA sequence follows: TGTGCCAGCAGCCCCCGGGGGGAGGTGGTGTACAATGAGCAGTTCTTC.